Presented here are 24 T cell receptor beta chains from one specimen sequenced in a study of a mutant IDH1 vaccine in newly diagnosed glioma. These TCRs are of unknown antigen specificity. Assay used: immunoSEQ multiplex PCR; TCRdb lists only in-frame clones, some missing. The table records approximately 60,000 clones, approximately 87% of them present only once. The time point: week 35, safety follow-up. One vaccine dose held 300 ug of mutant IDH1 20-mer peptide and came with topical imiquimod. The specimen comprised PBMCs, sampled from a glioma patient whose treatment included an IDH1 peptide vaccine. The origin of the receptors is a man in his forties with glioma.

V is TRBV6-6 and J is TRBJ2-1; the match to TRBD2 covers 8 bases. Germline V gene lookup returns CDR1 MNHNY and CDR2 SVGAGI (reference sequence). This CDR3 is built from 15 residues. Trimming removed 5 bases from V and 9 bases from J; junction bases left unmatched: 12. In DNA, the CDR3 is TGTGCCAGCAGTCCGACTAGCGCCAGGGCAGGTGAGCAGTTCTTC. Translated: CASSPTSARAGEQFF.

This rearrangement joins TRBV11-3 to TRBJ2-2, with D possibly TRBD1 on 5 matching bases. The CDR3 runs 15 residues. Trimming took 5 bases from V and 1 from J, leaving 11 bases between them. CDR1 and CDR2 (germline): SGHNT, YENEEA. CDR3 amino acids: CASSGAQGNTGELFF. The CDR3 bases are TGTGCCAGCAGCGGAGCCCAGGGGAACACCGGGGAGCTGTTTTTT.

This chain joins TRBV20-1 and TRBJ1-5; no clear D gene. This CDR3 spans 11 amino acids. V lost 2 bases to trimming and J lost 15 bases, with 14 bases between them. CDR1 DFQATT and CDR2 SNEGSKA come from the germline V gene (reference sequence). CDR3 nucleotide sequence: TGCAGTGCTAGATCGGGTTACGAAAGGCATTTT. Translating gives CSARSGYERHF.

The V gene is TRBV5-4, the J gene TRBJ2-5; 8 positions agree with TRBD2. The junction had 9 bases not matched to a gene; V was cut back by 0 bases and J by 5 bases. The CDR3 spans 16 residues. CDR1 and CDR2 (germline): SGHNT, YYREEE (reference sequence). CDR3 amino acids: CASSLGLAGFGETQYF. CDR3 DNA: TGTGCCAGCAGCTTGGGTTTAGCGGGATTTGGGGAGACCCAGTACTTC. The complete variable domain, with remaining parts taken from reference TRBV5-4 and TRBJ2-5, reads ETGVTQSPTHLIKTRGQQVTLRCSSQSGHNTVSWYQQALGQGPQFIFQYYREEENGRGNFPPRFSGLQFPNYSSELNVNALELDDSALYLCASSLGLAGFGETQYFGPGTRLLVL.

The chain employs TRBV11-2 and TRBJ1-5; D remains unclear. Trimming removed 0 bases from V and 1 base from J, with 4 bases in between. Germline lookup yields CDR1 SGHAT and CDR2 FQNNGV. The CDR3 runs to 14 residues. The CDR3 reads CASSLEGSNQPQHF. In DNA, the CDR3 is TGTGCCAGCAGCTTAGAAGGGAGCAATCAGCCCCAGCATTTT.

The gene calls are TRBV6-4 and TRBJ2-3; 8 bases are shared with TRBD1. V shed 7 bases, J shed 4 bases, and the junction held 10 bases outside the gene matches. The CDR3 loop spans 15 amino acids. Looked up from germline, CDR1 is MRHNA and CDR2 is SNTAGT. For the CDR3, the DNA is TGTGCCAGCAAAAGCTCGGACAGGGAGGCAGATACGCAGTATTTT. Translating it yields CASKSSDREADTQYF.

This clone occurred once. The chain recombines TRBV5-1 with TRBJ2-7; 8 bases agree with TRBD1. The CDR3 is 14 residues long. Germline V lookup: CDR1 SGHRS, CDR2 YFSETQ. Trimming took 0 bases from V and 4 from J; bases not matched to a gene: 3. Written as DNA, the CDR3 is TGCGCCAGCAGCTTGGCCACAGGGGGGTACGAGCAGTACTTC. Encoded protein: CASSLATGGYEQYF.

The DNA of the CDR3 is TGTGCCAGCAGCCAGGGGGGCAGCACAGATACGCAGTATTTT. Translating it yields CASSQGGSTDTQYF. This chain connects TRBV7-2 to TRBJ2-3; D might be TRBD1 (7 bases). The CDR3 length is 14 residues. Germline V CDR1 and CDR2: SGHTA, FQGNSA. V dropped 5 bases and J dropped 0 bases, with 9 bases sitting between them.

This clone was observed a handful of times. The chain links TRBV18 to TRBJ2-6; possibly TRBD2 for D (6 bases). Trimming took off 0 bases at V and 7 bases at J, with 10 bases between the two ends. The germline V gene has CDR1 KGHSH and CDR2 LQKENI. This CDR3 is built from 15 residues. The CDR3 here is CASSPPDGGANVLTF. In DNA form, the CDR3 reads TGTGCCAGCTCACCACCGGACGGGGGTGCCAACGTCCTGACTTTC.

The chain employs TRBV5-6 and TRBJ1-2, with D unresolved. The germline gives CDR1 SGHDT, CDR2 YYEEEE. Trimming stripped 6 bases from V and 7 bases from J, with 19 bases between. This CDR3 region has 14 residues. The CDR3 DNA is TGTGCCAGCACCGTTCAAGGGTCCACCGGTGGCTACACCTTC. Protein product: CASTVQGSTGGYTF.

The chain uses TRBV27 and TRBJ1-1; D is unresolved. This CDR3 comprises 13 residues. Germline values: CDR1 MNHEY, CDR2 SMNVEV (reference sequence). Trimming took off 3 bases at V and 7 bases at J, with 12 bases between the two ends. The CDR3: CASSFPGGFEAFF. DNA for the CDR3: TGTGCCAGCAGTTTCCCAGGCGGTTTTGAAGCTTTCTTT.

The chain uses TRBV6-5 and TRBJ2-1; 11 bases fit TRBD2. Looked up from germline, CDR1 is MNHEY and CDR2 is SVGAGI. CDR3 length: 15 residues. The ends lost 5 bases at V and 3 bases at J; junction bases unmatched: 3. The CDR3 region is CASSRTSGFYNEQFF. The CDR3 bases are TGTGCCAGCAGTCGGACTAGCGGGTTCTACAATGAGCAGTTCTTC.

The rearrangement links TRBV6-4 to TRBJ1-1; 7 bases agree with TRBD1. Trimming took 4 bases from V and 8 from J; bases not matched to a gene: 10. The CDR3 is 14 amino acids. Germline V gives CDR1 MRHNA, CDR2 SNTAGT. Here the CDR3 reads CASSAIQGSGEAFF. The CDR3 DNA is TGTGCCAGCAGTGCTATACAGGGGTCCGGAGAAGCTTTCTTT.

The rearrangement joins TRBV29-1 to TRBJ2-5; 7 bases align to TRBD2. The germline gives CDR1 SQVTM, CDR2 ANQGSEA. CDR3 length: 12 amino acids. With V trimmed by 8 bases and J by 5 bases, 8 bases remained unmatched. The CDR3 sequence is CSHTGGAETQYF. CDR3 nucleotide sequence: TGCAGCCACACGGGAGGCGCGGAGACCCAGTACTTC.

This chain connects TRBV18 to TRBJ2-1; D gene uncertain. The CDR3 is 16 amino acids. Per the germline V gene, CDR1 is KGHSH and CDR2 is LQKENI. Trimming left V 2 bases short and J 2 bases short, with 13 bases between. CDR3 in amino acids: CASSPKGIGTYNEQFF. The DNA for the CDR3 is TGTGCCAGCTCACCAAAGGGAATAGGGACCTACAATGAGCAGTTCTTC.

The CDR3 loop reads CASSLVSGAMGEQYF. CDR3 bases: TGCGCCAGCAGCTTGGTCTCAGGGGCGATGGGAGAGCAGTACTTC. This chain uses TRBV5-1 with TRBJ2-7; TRBD1 might be the D (6 bases). The CDR3 contains 15 residues. Trimming removed 0 bases from V and 7 bases from J, with 17 bases in between. CDR1 and CDR2 from the germline V gene are SGHRS and YFSETQ.

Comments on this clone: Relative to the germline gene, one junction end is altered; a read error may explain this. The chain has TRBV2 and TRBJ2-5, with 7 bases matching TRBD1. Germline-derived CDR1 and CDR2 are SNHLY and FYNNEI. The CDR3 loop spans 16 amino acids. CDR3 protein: CASILAPGQTQGTQYF. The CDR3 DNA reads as TGTGCCAGCATTCTCGCCCCGGGACAGACGCAAGGGACCCAGTACTTC.

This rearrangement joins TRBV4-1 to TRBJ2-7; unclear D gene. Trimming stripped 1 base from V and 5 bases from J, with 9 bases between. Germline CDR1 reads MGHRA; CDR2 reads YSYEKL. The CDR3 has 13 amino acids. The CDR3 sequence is CASSQVARHEQYF. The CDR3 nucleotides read TGCGCCAGCAGCCAAGTGGCTAGGCACGAGCAGTACTTC.

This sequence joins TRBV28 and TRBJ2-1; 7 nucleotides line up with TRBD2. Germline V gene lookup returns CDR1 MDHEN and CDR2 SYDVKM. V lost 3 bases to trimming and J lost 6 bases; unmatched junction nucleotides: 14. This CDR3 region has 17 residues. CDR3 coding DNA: TGTGCCAGCAGTTTGCCAACCTTGGCGGGAGATGTCAATGAGCAGTTCTTC. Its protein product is CASSLPTLAGDVNEQFF.

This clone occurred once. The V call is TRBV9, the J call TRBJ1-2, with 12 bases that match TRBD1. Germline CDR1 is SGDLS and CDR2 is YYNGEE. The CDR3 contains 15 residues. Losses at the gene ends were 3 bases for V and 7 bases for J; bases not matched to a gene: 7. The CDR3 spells CASSAVGQGAGGYTF. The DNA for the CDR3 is TGTGCCAGCAGCGCGGTGGGACAGGGGGCAGGTGGCTACACCTTC.

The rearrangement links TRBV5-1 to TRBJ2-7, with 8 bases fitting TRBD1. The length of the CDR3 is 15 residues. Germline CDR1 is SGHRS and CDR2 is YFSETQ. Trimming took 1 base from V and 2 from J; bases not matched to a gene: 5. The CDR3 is CASSLIRDRTYEQYF. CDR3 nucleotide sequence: TGCGCCAGCAGCTTGATTCGGGACAGGACCTACGAGCAGTACTTC.

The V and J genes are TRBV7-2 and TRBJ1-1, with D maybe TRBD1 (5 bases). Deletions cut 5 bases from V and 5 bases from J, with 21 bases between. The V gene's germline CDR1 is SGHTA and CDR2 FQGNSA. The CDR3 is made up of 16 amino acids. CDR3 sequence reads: CASSHRWTPLGTEAFF. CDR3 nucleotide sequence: TGTGCCAGCAGCCATAGATGGACACCCCTGGGAACTGAAGCTTTCTTT. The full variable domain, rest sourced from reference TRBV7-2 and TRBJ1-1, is GAGVSQSPSNKVTEKGKDVELRCDPISGHTALYWYRQSLGQGLEFLIYFQGNSAPDKSGLPSDRFSAERTGGSVSTLTIQRTQQEDSAVYLCASSHRWTPLGTEAFFGQGTRLTVV.

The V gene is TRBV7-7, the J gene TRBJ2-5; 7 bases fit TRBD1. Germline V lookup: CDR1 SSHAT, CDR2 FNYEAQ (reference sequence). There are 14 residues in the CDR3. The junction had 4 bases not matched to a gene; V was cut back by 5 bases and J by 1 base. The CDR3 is CASSPGQAQETQYF. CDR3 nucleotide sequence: TGTGCCAGCAGCCCAGGACAGGCCCAAGAGACCCAGTACTTC.

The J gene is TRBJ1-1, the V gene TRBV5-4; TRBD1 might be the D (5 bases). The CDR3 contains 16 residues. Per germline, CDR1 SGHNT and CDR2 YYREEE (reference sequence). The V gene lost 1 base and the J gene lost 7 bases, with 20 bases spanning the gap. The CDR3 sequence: CASSLLLRGGGDEAFF. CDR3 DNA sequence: TGTGCCAGCAGCTTGCTTCTTCGGGGGGGTGGCGATGAAGCTTTCTTT.